This entry lists 29 T cell receptor beta chains sequenced from one sample in a study of regulatory T cells in long-lasting Graves disease. The time point denotes: persistent/refractory GD, antithyroid drugs over 5 years with positive TRAb. Researchers made the TCR library from RNA that was extracted from PBMCs. Researchers made TCR beta libraries by using iRepertoire HTBI primers and running Arm-PCR on CDR3 regions. MiXCR, applied by TCRdb to the multiplex PCR reads, yields one record per CDR3 protein. The data show approximately 440,000 distinct CDR3 sequences, roughly a quarter seen once. Sequenced material: peripheral blood mononuclear cells (PBMCs), taken when the disease was refractory, from a patient treated with antithyroid drugs. Source of these receptors: a female donor with Graves disease.

The rearrangement uses TRBV11-2 and TRBJ2-2; D call uncertain. The CDR3 covers 15 residues. Looked up from germline, CDR1 is SGHAT and CDR2 is FQNNGV. The ends were cut back, 2 bases at V and 1 base at J, with 8 bases in the middle. The CDR3 sequence: CASSLNPGNTGELFF. The DNA for the CDR3 is TGTGCCAGCAGCTTAAATCCGGGGAACACCGGGGAGCTGTTTTTT. Looking up the rest from reference TRBV11-2 and TRBJ2-2 gives the full variable domain: EAGVAQSPRYKIIEKRQSVAFWCNPISGHATLYWYQQILGQGPKLLIQFQNNGVVDDSQLPKDRFSAERLKGVDSTLKIQPAKLEDSAVYLCASSLNPGNTGELFFGEGSRLTVL.

This clonotype has only a few counts. The CDR3 region is CASTRQSSYNEQFF. CDR3 in DNA: TGTGCCAGCACCCGACAGAGCTCCTACAATGAGCAGTTCTTC. The rearrangement links TRBV28 to TRBJ2-1, with a possible D match to TRBD1 (5 bases). V shed 7 bases and J shed 0 bases, with 10 bases lying between them. CDR3 length: 14 amino acids. Germline CDR1 is MDHEN and CDR2 is SYDVKM. Combining the CDR3 with reference TRBV28 and TRBJ2-1 gives the whole variable domain DVKVTQSSRYLVKRTGEKVFLECVQDMDHENMFWYRQDPGLGLRLIYFSYDVKMKEKGDIPEGYSVSREKKERFSLILESASTNQTSMYLCASTRQSSYNEQFFGPGTRLTVL.

The chain employs TRBV7-3 and TRBJ1-1; 10 bases map to TRBD1. The germline V gene has CDR1 SGHTA and CDR2 FQGTGA. This CDR3 is 15 amino acids long. Germline trimming cut 8 bases from V and 6 bases from J; bases unmatched to any gene: 12. CDR3 sequence reads: CASGDGQGGKAEAFF. The DNA of the CDR3 is TGTGCCAGCGGGGACGGACAGGGGGGGAAGGCTGAAGCTTTCTTT.

This clonotype was counted a few times. DNA of the CDR3: TGTGCCAGCAGCTTAGCGAGTCTAGCGGGAGTCGAGCAGTACTTC. It is translated as CASSLASLAGVEQYF. V and J are TRBV7-9 and TRBJ2-7; 10 nucleotides agree with TRBD2. The CDR3 runs 15 residues. Looked up from germline, CDR1 is SEHNR and CDR2 is FQNEAQ (reference sequence). V shed 0 bases, J shed 6 bases, and the junction held 5 bases outside the gene matches.

This clonotype was counted many times. The rearrangement joins TRBV6-5 to TRBJ2-7; a weak D match, TRBD2 (5 bases). CDR1 and CDR2 (germline): MNHEY, SVGAGI. The CDR3 totals 13 residues. V shed 2 bases and J shed 5 bases, with 10 bases lying between them. The CDR3 DNA reads TGTGCCAGCAGTTACAGGGAGAGTCACGAGCAGTACTTC. Protein sequence: CASSYRESHEQYF.

The chain employs TRBV7-9 and TRBJ2-1; D unclear. V shed 1 base and J shed 0 bases, with 16 bases lying between them. CDR1 is SEHNR, CDR2 FQNEAQ, per germline (reference sequence). This CDR3 is 18 amino acids long. Written as DNA, the CDR3 is TGTGCCAGCAGCTTAGAATCGAGTAGCTTGGTCTCCTACAATGAGCAGTTCTTC. This encodes CASSLESSSLVSYNEQFF.

This clonotype showed up just once. Since a much larger clone is just one base distant, this may be a read error. The DNA is left out, because the CDR3 cannot be placed on it with certainty; the CDR3 is given as TCRdb lists it. V is TRBV29-1 and J is TRBJ2-7; whether TRBD1, the table's D call, matches the DNA was not checked. Both ends counted, the CDR3 spans 12 residues. Germline lookup yields CDR1 SQVTM and CDR2 ANQGSEA. The CDR3 loop reads CSVARGTYEQHF.

This clonotype was seen at least ten times. The V call is TRBV3-1, the J call TRBJ2-5; no clear D gene. This CDR3 is 14 amino acids long. Trimming took off 0 bases at V and 2 bases at J, with 7 bases between the two ends. CDR1 and CDR2 (germline): LGHDT, YNNKEL (reference sequence). The CDR3 DNA reads as TGTGCCAGCAGCCAAGATTTAGGGCAAGAGACCCAGTACTTC. It translates to CASSQDLGQETQYF.

In its sample, this clonotype was seen a few times. The chain uses TRBV20-1 and TRBJ1-5; tentatively, D is TRBD1 (5 bases). The CDR3 contains 13 residues. Trimming cost V 1 base and J 8 bases, with 12 bases left between them. Germline values: CDR1 DFQATT, CDR2 SNEGSKA (reference sequence). For the CDR3, the DNA is TGCAGTGCTAGAGGTAGGGGTTCGGAGCCCCAGCATTTT. Translated: CSARGRGSEPQHF.

This clonotype was counted at least ten times. The V and J genes are TRBV3-1 and TRBJ1-1; no clear D. Germline V gene data show CDR1 as LGHDT and CDR2 as YNNKEL (reference sequence). The V end lost 1 base, the J end lost 1 base, and 7 bases lay between the germline ends. The CDR3 contains 14 residues. The CDR3 is CASSQVRSNTEAFF. The DNA of the CDR3 is TGTGCCAGCAGCCAAGTTCGGTCGAACACTGAAGCTTTCTTT. Full variable domain (rest looked up from reference TRBV3-1 and TRBJ1-1): DTAVSQTPKYLVTQMGNDKSIKCEQNLGHDTMYWYKQDSKKFLKIMFSYNNKELIINETVPNRFSPKSPDKAHLNLHINSLELGDSAVYFCASSQVRSNTEAFFGQGTRLTVV.

This clonotype came up many times. In DNA form, the CDR3 reads TGTGCCAGCAGTGAAGCGCAGGTTCACCGGGACAGAAAAAACTATGGCTACACCTTC. This codes for CASSEAQVHRDRKNYGYTF. The chain couples TRBV2 to TRBJ1-2; 7 bases map to TRBD1. The V and J ends lost 0 bases and 2 bases, in that order; junction bases with no gene match: 15. The CDR3 runs 19 residues. The V gene's germline CDR1 is SNHLY and CDR2 FYNNEI.

This clonotype turned up a few times. The chain carries TRBV6-2 or TRBV6-3 and TRBJ1-3; no firm D call. V lost 6 bases, J lost 0 bases, and 15 bases lay in between. The CDR3 loop spans 16 amino acids. Germline V gives CDR1 MNHEY, CDR2 SVGEGT. CDR3 in DNA: TGTGCCAGCAGGGGTGGCTCTCCTTTCTCTGGAAACACCATATATTTT. The encoded protein is CASRGGSPFSGNTIYF.

This clonotype has more than one count but fewer than ten. The rearrangement links TRBV19 to TRBJ1-1; D call uncertain. Trimming left V 10 bases short and J 1 base short, with 7 bases between. The CDR3 is 11 residues long. Germline loops: CDR1 LNHDA, CDR2 SQIVND (reference sequence). The CDR3 protein is CATGGNTEAFF. CDR3 in DNA: TGTGCCACAGGAGGGAACACTGAAGCTTTCTTT.

Ten or more counts support this clonotype. The chain carries TRBV28 and TRBJ2-7, with unresolved D. This CDR3 is 13 amino acids long. Trimming cost V 2 bases and J 2 bases, with 7 bases left between them. Looked up from germline, CDR1 is MDHEN and CDR2 is SYDVKM. The CDR3 is CASSLPLTYEQYF. CDR3 bases: TGTGCCAGCAGTTTACCACTCACCTACGAGCAGTACTTC.

This clonotype was counted between two and nine times. The chain carries TRBV20-1 and TRBJ2-7; TRBD1 aligns across 8 bases. The V segment lost 4 bases and the J segment 5 bases; nucleotides outside the gene matches: 4. Germline V gives CDR1 DFQATT, CDR2 SNEGSKA (reference sequence). CDR3 length equals 12 residues. CDR3 in amino acids: CSATTGVHEQYF. In DNA, the CDR3 is TGCAGTGCTACGACAGGGGTACACGAGCAGTACTTC.

The chain has TRBV7-8 and TRBJ1-3, with D unresolved. Germline assignment: CDR1 SGHVS and CDR2 FQNEAQ. The CDR3 runs to 17 residues. V lost 2 bases, J lost 0 bases, and 14 bases lay in between. The CDR3 here is CASSLLEGSGSGNTIYF. CDR3 in DNA: TGTGCCAGCAGCTTATTGGAAGGATCCGGCTCTGGAAACACCATATATTTT. The full variable domain, in which reference TRBV7-8 and TRBJ1-3 provide the parts outside the CDR3, is GAGVSQSPRYKVAKRGQDVALRCDPISGHVSLFWYQQALGQGPEFLTYFQNEAQLDKSGLPSDRFFAERPEGSVSTLKIQRTQQEDSAVYLCASSLLEGSGSGNTIYFGEGSWLTVV.

There are many counts of this clonotype. The gene calls are TRBV11-2 and TRBJ1-2; weak D call: TRBD1 (5 bases). V was clipped by 5 bases and J by 7 bases, with 23 bases between them. Germline V gene sequence: CDR1 SGHAT, CDR2 FQNNGV. This CDR3 region has 16 residues. The CDR3 region has the DNA TGTGCCAGCAGCAACGGGGCAGGGCAGTTCCTGGGTGGCTACACCTTC. Translation gives CASSNGAGQFLGGYTF.

The V call is TRBV7-2, the J call TRBJ1-6, with unresolved D. V lost 1 base to trimming and J lost 14 bases, with 6 bases between them. Germline loops: CDR1 SGHTA, CDR2 FQGNSA. The CDR3 runs to 11 residues. The CDR3 reads CASSLVGSLHF. The CDR3 coding sequence is TGTGCCAGCAGCTTAGTCGGGTCCCTCCACTTT.

This clonotype was counted many times. For the CDR3, the DNA is TGTGCCAGCAGTTTAGGCTCCGGGAACCTATACGAGCAGTACTTC. Protein: CASSLGSGNLYEQYF. J is TRBJ2-7 and V is TRBV28; D might be TRBD2 (5 bases). CDR1 MDHEN and CDR2 SYDVKM come from the germline V gene. Trimming took off 2 bases at V and 4 bases at J, with 15 bases between the two ends. The length of the CDR3 is 15 residues. Full variable domain (missing parts from reference TRBV28 and TRBJ2-7): DVKVTQSSRYLVKRTGEKVFLECVQDMDHENMFWYRQDPGLGLRLIYFSYDVKMKEKGDIPEGYSVSREKKERFSLILESASTNQTSMYLCASSLGSGNLYEQYFGPGTRLTVT.

This clonotype occurred many times. The chain has TRBV28 and TRBJ2-2; TRBD2 matches 9 bases. The CDR3 is 17 amino acids. The V segment lost 5 bases and the J segment 4 bases; nucleotides outside the gene matches: 11. Germline V gene sequence: CDR1 MDHEN, CDR2 SYDVKM. The CDR3 nucleotides read TGTGCCAGCAGTGCCACGGCGGGGGGGCAGCTCACCGGGGAGCTGTTTTTT. This codes for CASSATAGGQLTGELFF.

This clonotype was counted at least ten times. The chain uses TRBV3-1 and TRBJ2-5; 7 bases agree with TRBD1. The CDR3 extends over 16 amino acids. Germline values: CDR1 LGHDT, CDR2 YNNKEL (reference sequence). V was pared by 4 bases and J by 0 bases, with 8 bases of the junction left unmatched. The CDR3, as DNA: TGTGCCAGCAGCCCCCGGGACAGCAAAGACCAAGAGACCCAGTACTTC. Protein product: CASSPRDSKDQETQYF.

V and J are TRBV11-2 and TRBJ2-6; D might be TRBD1 or TRBD2, each matching 6 bases. The V end was cut by 1 base, the J end by 3 bases, with 13 bases between. The germline V gene encodes CDR1 SGHAT and CDR2 FQNNGV. CDR3 size: 17 residues. The CDR3: CASSLVRGAGGANVLTF. The CDR3 nucleotides are TGTGCCAGCAGCTTAGTTAGGGGGGCGGGTGGGGCCAACGTCCTGACTTTC.

The chain recombines TRBV7-9 with TRBJ2-5, with 10 bases matching TRBD2. The ends lost 3 bases at V and 0 bases at J; junction bases unmatched: 10. Looked up from germline, CDR1 is SEHNR and CDR2 is FQNEAQ (reference sequence). This CDR3 is 18 amino acids long. The CDR3, as DNA: TGTGCCAGCAGCTTTTTGATACTAGCGGGACGGTACCAAGAGACCCAGTACTTC. Translated, it gives CASSFLILAGRYQETQYF.

This clonotype showed up many times. The chain carries TRBV2 and TRBJ2-7, with 9 bases identical to TRBD1. Germline V gives CDR1 SNHLY, CDR2 FYNNEI. The CDR3 sequence is 15 residues long. V dropped 4 bases and J dropped 5; count of bases not matched to a gene: 9. The DNA for the CDR3 is TGTGCCAGCAGTGGTCGGAACAGGGGGCGCGACGAGCAGTACTTC. Amino acid sequence: CASSGRNRGRDEQYF. Based on the CDR3 plus reference TRBV2 and TRBJ2-7, the full variable domain is EPEVTQTPSHQVTQMGQEVILRCVPISNHLYFYWYRQILGQKVEFLVSFYNNEISEKSEIFDDQFSVERPDGSNFTLKIRSTKLEDSAMYFCASSGRNRGRDEQYFGPGTRLTVT.

This clonotype was counted many times. The V and J genes are TRBV28 and TRBJ2-7, with D unclear. The CDR3 has 12 residues. V dropped 6 bases and J dropped 2 bases, with 8 bases sitting between them. CDR1 is MDHEN and CDR2 is SYDVKM in the germline V gene. The CDR3 is CASSLNPYEQYF. CDR3 nucleotides: TGTGCCAGCAGCTTGAATCCCTACGAGCAGTACTTC.

This clonotype was seen many times. The chain carries TRBV12-3 or TRBV12-4 and TRBJ2-3; TRBD2 is a possible D gene (6 bases). The CDR3 has 16 residues. V lost 6 bases and J 4 bases, leaving 20 bases between the germline ends. The CDR3 bases are TGTGCCAGCAGAAGTCTAGCGTTTCTTATCCCAGATACGCAGTATTTT. Residues: CASRSLAFLIPDTQYF.

This clonotype was observed a few times. The chain uses TRBV9 and TRBJ1-2, with 8 bases lining up with TRBD1. Per the germline V gene, CDR1 is SGDLS and CDR2 is YYNGEE. J gave up 4 bases and V 3 bases, and 8 bases lay outside the gene matches. CDR3 length equals 15 residues. This CDR3 reads CASSGGQGVIYGYTF. DNA of the CDR3: TGTGCCAGCAGCGGCGGACAGGGTGTCATCTATGGCTACACCTTC.

The J gene is TRBJ1-1, the V gene TRBV7-2; D perhaps matches TRBD1 (6 bases). CDR3 size: 12 residues. Germline V gives CDR1 SGHTA, CDR2 FQGNSA. V was clipped by 2 bases and J by 11 bases, with 12 bases between them. CDR3 region: CASSLSGQLAFF. The DNA of the CDR3 is TGTGCCAGCAGCTTATCTGGACAGTTGGCTTTCTTT. Combining the CDR3 with reference TRBV7-2 and TRBJ1-1 gives the whole variable domain GAGVSQSPSNKVTEKGKDVELRCDPISGHTALYWYRQSLGQGLEFLIYFQGNSAPDKSGLPSDRFSAERTGGSVSTLTIQRTQQEDSAVYLCASSLSGQLAFFGQGTRLTVV.

The chain carries TRBV20-1 and TRBJ2-7; 11 nucleotides align to TRBD2. V lost 0 bases and J lost 3; bases outside the gene matches: 7. CDR3 size: 16 residues. The germline CDR1 and CDR2 sequences are DFQATT and SNEGSKA (reference sequence). CDR3 nucleotide sequence: TGCAGTGCTAGAGATCCGAACGGGACTAGCGGCTACGAGCAGTACTTC. Translating it yields CSARDPNGTSGYEQYF.